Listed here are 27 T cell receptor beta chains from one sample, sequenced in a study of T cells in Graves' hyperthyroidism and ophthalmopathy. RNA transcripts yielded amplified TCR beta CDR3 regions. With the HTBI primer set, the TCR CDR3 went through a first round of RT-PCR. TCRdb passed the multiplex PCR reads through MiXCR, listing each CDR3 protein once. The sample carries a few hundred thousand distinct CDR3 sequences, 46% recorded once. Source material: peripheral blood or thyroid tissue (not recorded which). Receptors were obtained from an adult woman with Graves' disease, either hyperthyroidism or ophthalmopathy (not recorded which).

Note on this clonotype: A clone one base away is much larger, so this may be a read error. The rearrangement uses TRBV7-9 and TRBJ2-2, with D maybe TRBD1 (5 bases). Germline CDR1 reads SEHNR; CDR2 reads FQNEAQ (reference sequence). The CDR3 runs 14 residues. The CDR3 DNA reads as TGTGCCAGCAGATATAGGACGGACACCAGGGAGCTGTTTTTT. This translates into CASRYRTDTRELFF. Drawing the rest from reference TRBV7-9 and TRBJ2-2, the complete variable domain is DTGVSQNPRHKITKRGQNVTFRCDPISEHNRLYWYRQTLGQGPEFLTYFQNEAQLEKSRLLSDRFSAERPKGSFSTLEIQRTEQGDSAMYLCASRYRTDTRELFFGEGSRLTVL.

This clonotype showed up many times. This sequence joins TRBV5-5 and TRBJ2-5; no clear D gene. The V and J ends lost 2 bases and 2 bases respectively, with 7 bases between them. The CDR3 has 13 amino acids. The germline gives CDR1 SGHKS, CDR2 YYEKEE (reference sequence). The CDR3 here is CASSFGPQETQYF. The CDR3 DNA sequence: TGTGCCAGCAGCTTTGGGCCGCAAGAGACCCAGTACTTC.

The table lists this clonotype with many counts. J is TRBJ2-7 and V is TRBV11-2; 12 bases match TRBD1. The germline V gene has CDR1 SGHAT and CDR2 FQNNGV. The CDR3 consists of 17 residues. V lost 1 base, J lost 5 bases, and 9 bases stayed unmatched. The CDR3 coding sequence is TGTGCCAGCAGCTTAGGGATTCCGGGACAGGGGGCTGACGAGCAGTACTTC. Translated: CASSLGIPGQGADEQYF.

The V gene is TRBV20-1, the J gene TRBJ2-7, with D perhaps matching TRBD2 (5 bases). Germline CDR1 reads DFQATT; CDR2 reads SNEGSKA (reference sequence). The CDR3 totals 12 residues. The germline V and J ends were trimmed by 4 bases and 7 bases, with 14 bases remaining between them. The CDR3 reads CSAIPVQREQYF. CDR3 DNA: TGCAGTGCTATTCCGGTTCAGCGGGAGCAGTACTTC.

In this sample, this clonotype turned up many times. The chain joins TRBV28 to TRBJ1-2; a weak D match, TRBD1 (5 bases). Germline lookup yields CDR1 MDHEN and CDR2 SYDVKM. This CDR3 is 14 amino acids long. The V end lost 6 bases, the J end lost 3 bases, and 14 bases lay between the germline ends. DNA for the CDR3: TGTGCCAGCAGCCGACGGGGACGAGACTATGGCTACACCTTC. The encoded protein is CASSRRGRDYGYTF.

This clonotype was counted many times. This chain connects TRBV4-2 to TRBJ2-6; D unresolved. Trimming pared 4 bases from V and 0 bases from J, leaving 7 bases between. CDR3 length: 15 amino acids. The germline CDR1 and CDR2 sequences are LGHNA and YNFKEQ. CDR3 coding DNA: TGTGCCAGCAGCCCCTCTCTCTCTGGGGCCAACGTCCTGACTTTC. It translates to CASSPSLSGANVLTF.

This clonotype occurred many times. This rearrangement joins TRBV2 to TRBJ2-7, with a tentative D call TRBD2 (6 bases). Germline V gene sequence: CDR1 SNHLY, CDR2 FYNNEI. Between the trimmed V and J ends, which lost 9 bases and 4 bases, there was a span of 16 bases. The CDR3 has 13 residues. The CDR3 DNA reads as TGTGCCAGTGAAACGGGACTGACTTACGAGCAGTACTTC. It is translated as CASETGLTYEQYF.

The CDR3 protein is CASSVDDGSYEQYF. In nucleotides, the CDR3 is TGTGCCAGCAGCGTAGATGACGGCTCCTACGAGCAGTACTTC. V is TRBV9 and J is TRBJ2-7; D gene ambiguous. The length of the CDR3 is 14 residues. Trimming left V 0 bases short and J 0 bases short, with 7 bases between. Germline V gene sequence: CDR1 SGDLS, CDR2 YYNGEE.

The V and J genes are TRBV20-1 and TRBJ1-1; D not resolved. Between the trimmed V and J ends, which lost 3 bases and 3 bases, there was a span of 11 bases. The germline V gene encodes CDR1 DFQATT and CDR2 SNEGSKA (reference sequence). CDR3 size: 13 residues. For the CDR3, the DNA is TGCAGTGCTAGTCCTAGTCGAGACACTGAAGCTTTCTTT. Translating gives CSASPSRDTEAFF.

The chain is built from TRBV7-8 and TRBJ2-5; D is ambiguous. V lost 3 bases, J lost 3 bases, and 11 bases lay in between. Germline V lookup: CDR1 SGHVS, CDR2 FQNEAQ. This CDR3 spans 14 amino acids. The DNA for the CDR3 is TGTGCCAGCAGCTTGGCCTCTAGGGAAGAGACCCAGTACTTC. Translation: CASSLASREETQYF.

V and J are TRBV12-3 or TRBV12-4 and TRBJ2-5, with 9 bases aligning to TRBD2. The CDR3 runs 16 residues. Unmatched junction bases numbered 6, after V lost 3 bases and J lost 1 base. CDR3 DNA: TGTGCCAGCAGTTTTTGGGCTAGCGGGGTCCAAGAGACCCAGTACTTC. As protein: CASSFWASGVQETQYF.

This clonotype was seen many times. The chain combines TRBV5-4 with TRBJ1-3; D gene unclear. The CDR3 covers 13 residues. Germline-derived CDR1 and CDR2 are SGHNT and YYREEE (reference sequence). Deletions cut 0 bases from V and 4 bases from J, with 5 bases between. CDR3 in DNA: TGTGCCAGCAGCTTGGTAGGGGGAAACACCATATATTTT. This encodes CASSLVGGNTIYF.

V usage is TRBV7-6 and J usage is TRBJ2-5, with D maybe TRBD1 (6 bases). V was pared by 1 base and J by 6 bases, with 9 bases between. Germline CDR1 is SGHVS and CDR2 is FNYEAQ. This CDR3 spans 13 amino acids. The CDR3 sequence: CASSLDRVKTQYF. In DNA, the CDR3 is TGTGCCAGCAGCTTAGACAGGGTTAAGACCCAGTACTTC.

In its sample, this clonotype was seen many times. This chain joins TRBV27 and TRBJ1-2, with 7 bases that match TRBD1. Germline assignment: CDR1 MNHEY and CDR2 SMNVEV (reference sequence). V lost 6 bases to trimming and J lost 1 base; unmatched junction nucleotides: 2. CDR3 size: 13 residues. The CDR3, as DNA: TGTGCCAGCAGGGGACAGCTTAACTATGGCTACACCTTC. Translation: CASRGQLNYGYTF.

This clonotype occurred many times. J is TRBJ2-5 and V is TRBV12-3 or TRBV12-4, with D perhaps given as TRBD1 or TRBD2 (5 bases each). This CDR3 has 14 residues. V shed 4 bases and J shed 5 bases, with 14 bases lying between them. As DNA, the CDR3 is TGTGCCAGCAGTTCTTCCGGGGACGGGGAGACCCAGTACTTC. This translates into CASSSSGDGETQYF.

Here the CDR3 reads CAISDSGSRASEQYF. DNA for the CDR3: TGTGCCATCAGTGATAGCGGGAGTCGGGCGAGCGAGCAGTACTTC. The chain couples TRBV10-3 to TRBJ2-7; TRBD2 aligns across 9 bases. The CDR3 has 15 residues. Germline V lookup: CDR1 ENHRY, CDR2 SYGVKD. The ends lost 3 bases at V and 6 bases at J; junction bases unmatched: 9.

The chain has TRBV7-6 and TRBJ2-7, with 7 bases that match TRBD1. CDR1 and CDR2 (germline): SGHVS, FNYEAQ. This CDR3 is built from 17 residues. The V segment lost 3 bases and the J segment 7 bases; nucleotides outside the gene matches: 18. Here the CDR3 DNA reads TGTGCCAGCAGCTTCACCCTCCGGGACAGAAGAACCGGGGAGCAGTACTTC. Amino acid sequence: CASSFTLRDRRTGEQYF.

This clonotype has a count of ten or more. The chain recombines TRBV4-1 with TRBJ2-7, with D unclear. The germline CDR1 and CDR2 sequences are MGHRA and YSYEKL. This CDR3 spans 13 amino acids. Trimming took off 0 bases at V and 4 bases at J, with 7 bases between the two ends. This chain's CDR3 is CASSQDGVYEQYF. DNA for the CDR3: TGCGCCAGCAGCCAAGATGGCGTTTACGAGCAGTACTTC.

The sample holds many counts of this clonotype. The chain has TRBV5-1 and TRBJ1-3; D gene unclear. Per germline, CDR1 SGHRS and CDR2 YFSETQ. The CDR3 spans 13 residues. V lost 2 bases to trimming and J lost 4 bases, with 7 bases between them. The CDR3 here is CASSFDYGNTIYF. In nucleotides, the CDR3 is TGCGCCAGCAGCTTCGATTACGGAAACACCATATATTTT. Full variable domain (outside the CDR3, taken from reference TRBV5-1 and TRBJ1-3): KAGVTQTPRYLIKTRGQQVTLSCSPISGHRSVSWYQQTPGQGLQFLFEYFSETQRNKGNFPGRFSGRQFSNSRSEMNVSTLELGDSALYLCASSFDYGNTIYFGEGSWLTVV.

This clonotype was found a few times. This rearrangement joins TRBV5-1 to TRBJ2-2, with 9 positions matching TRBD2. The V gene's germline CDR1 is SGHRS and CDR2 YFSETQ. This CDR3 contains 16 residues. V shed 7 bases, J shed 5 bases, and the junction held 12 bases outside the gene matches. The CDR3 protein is CASSHRVAGDTGELFF. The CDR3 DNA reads TGCGCCAGCTCACATCGAGTAGCGGGAGATACCGGGGAGCTGTTTTTT. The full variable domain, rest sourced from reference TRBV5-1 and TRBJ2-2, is KAGVTQTPRYLIKTRGQQVTLSCSPISGHRSVSWYQQTPGQGLQFLFEYFSETQRNKGNFPGRFSGRQFSNSRSEMNVSTLELGDSALYLCASSHRVAGDTGELFFGEGSRLTVL.

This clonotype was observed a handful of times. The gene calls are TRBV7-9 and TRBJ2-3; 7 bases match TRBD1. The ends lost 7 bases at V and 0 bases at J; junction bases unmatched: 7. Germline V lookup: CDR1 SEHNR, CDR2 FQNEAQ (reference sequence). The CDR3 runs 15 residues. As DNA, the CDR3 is TGTGCCAGCAACCTGGGACAGTCTAGCACAGATACGCAGTATTTT. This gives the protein CASNLGQSSTDTQYF. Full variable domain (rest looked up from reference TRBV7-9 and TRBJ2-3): DTGVSQNPRHKITKRGQNVTFRCDPISEHNRLYWYRQTLGQGPEFLTYFQNEAQLEKSRLLSDRFSAERPKGSFSTLEIQRTEQGDSAMYLCASNLGQSSTDTQYFGPGTRLTVL.

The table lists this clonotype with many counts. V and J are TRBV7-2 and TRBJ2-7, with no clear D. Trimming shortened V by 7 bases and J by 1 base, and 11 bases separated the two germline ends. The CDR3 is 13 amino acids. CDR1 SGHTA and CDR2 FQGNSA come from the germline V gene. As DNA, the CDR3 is TGTGCCAGCACCCCCGACTTTTCCTACGAGCAGTACTTC. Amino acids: CASTPDFSYEQYF.

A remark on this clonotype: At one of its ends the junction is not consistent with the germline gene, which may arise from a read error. The CDR3 spells CASSSGTTPYEQYF. The CDR3 DNA reads as TGTGCTAGCAGCTCCGGGACTACTCCCTACGAGCAGTACTTC. The chain has TRBV7-9 and TRBJ2-7; TRBD2 matches at 7 bases. The CDR3 contains 14 residues. Germline values: CDR1 SEHNR, CDR2 FQNEAQ (reference sequence).

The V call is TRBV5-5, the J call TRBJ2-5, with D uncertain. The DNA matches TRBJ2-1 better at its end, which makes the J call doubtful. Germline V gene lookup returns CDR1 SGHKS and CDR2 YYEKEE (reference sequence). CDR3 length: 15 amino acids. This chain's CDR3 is CASSSKVGLDPEQFF. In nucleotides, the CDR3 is TGTGCCAGCAGCTCCAAAGTGGGTTTGGACCCCGAGCAGTTCTTC.

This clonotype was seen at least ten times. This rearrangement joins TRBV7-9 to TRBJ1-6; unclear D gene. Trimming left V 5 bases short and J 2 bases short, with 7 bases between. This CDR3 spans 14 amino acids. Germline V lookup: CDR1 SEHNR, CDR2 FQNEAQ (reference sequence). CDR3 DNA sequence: TGTGCCAGCAGCCGAGACACCTATAATTCACCCCTCCACTTT. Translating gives CASSRDTYNSPLHF.

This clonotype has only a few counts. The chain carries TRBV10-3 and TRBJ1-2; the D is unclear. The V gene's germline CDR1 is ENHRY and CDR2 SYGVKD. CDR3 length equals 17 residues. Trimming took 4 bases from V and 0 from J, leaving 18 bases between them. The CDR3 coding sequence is TGTGCCATCAGTGTCGGCGGGAGCTATCCATCTAACTATGGCTACACCTTC. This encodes CAISVGGSYPSNYGYTF.

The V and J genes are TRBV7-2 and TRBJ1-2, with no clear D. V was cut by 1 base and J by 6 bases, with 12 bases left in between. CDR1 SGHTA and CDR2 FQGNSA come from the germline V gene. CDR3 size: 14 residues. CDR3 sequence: CASSLGGRYDGYTF. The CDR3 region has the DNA TGTGCCAGCAGCTTAGGAGGAAGATATGATGGCTACACCTTC.